Sequencing of this T cell receptor beta chain was carried out in a study of blood T cells in healthy people across ages. Findings and limits, study-wide: Roughly linear age-related decline in beta diversity appeared, significant by age 40.

CDR1 is LNHNV and CDR2 is YYDKDF in the germline V gene (reference sequence). V lost 6 bases and J 5 bases, leaving 10 bases between the germline ends. The length of the CDR3 is 12 residues. Roughly 9.2 milliliters of peripheral blood were drawn from each donor into EDTA-treated tubes. Primed by a sample-barcoded 5' primer and a J-beta primer mix, a second PCR proceeded for 7 to 11 cycles. Each CDR3 protein gets one entry after TCRdb re-called the 5' RACE reads with MiXCR. The table has 540,000 or so distinct CDR3 sequences, 27% seen once; the top ten hold under 20%. On this clonotype itself: Its antigen remains unknown.

This receptor was taken from a woman aged 70 to 79 in good health. The rearrangement uses TRBV15 and TRBJ2-5; weak D call: TRBD1 (5 bases). The material sequenced was blood. The CDR3, as DNA: TGTGCCACCAGGCAGGGCGCCGAGACCCAGTACTTC. This encodes CATRQGAETQYF.